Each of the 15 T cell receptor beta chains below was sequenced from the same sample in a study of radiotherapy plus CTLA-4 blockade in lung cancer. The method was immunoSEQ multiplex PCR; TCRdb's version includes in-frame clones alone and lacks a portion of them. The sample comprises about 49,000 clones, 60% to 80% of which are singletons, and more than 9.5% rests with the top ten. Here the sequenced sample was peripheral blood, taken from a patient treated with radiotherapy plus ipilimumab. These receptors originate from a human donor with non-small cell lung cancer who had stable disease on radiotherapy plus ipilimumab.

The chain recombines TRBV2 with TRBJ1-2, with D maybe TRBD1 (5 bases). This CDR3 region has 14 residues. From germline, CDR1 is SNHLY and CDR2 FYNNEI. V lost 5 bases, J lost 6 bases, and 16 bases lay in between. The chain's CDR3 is CASSIMGVGNGYTF. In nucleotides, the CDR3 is TGTGCCAGCAGTATCATGGGGGTGGGAAATGGCTACACCTTC.

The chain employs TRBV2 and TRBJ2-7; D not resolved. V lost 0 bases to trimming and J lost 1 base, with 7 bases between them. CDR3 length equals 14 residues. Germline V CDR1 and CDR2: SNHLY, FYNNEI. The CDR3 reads CASSEALISYEQYF. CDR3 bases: TGTGCCAGCAGTGAAGCGCTAATTTCCTACGAGCAGTACTTC. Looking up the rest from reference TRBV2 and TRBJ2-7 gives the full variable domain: EPEVTQTPSHQVTQMGQEVILRCVPISNHLYFYWYRQILGQKVEFLVSFYNNEISEKSEIFDDQFSVERPDGSNFTLKIRSTKLEDSAMYFCASSEALISYEQYFGPGTRLTVT.

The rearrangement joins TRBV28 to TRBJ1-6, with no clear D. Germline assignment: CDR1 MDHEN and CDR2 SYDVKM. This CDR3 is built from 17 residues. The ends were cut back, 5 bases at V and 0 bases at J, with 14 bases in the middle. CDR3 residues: CASSPLDQSSYNSPLHF. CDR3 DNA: TGTGCCAGCAGTCCCCTGGATCAGAGCTCCTATAATTCACCCCTCCACTTT.

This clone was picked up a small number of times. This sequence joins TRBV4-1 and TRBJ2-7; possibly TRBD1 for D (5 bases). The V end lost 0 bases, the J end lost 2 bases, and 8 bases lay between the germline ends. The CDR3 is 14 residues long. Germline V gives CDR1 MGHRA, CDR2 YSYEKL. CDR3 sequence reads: CASSQEPGPYEQYV. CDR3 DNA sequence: TGCGCCAGCAGCCAAGAACCAGGGCCCTACGAGCAGTACGTC.

In nucleotides, the CDR3 is TGCAGTGCTAGCAGAGGGGTTGAAGCTTTCTTT. As protein: CSASRGVEAFF. The V call is TRBV20-1, the J call TRBJ1-1; a weak D match, TRBD1 (5 bases). Per germline, CDR1 DFQATT and CDR2 SNEGSKA (reference sequence). The V gene lost 3 bases and the J gene lost 7 bases, with 9 bases spanning the gap. This CDR3 contains 11 residues.

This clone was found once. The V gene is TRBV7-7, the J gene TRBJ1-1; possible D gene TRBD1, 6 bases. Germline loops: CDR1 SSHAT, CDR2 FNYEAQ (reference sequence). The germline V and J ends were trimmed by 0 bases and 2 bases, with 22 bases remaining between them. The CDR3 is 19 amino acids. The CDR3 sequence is CASSLADKGEVGSNTEAFF. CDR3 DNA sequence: TGTGCCAGCAGCTTAGCGGATAAGGGGGAGGTAGGATCCAACACTGAAGCTTTCTTT.

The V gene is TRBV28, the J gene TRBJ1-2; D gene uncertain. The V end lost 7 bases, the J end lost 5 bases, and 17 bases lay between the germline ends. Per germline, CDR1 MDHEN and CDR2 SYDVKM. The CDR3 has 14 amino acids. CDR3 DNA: TGTGCCAGCACCCCATCACACGGAACGTATGGCTACACCTTC. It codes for CASTPSHGTYGYTF.

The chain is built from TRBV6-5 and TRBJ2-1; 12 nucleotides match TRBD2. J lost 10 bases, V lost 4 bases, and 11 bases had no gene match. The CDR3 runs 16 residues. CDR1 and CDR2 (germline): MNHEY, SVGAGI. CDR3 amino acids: CASSSPSSGGAWEQFF. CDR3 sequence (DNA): TGTGCCAGCAGTTCCCCCTCTAGCGGGGGGGCTTGGGAGCAGTTCTTC.

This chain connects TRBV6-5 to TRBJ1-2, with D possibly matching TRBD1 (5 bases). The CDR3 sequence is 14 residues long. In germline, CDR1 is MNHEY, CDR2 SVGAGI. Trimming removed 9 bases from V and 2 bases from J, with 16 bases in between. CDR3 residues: CASKRGLINYGYTF. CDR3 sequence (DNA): TGTGCCAGTAAGAGGGGCCTCATCAACTATGGCTACACCTTC.

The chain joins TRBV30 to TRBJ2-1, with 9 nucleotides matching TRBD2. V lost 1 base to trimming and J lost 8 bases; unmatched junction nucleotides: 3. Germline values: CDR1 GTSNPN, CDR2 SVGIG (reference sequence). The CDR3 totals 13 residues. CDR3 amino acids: CAWSGGGAHEQFF. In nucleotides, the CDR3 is TGTGCCTGGAGTGGCGGGGGGGCCCATGAGCAGTTCTTC. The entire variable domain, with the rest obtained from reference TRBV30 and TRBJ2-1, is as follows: SQTIHQWPATLVQPVGSPLSLECTVEGTSNPNLYWYRQAAGRGLQLLFYSVGIGQISSEVPQNLSASRPQDRQFILSSKKLLLSDSGFYLCAWSGGGAHEQFFGPGTRLTVL.

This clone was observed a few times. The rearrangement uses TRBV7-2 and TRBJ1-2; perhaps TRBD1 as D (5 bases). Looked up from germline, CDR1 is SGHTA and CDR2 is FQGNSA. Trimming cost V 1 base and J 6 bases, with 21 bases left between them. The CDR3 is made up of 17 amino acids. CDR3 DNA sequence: TGTGCCAGCAGCTTAGAGTTATGGGGGGAGGGCCTGAATGGCTACACCTTC. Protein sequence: CASSLELWGEGLNGYTF.

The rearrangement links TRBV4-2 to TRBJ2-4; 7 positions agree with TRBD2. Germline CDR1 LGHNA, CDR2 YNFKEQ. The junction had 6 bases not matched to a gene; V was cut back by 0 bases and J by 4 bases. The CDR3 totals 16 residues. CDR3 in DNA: TGTGCCAGCAGCCAAGAGTTCGGGGGGTTGAAAAACATTCAGTACTTC. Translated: CASSQEFGGLKNIQYF.

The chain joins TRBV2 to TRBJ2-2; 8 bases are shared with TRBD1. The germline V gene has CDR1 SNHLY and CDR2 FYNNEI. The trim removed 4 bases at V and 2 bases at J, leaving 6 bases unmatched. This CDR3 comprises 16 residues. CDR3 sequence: CASSVQGAINTGELFF. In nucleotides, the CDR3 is TGTGCCAGCAGTGTTCAGGGGGCTATTAACACCGGGGAGCTGTTTTTT.

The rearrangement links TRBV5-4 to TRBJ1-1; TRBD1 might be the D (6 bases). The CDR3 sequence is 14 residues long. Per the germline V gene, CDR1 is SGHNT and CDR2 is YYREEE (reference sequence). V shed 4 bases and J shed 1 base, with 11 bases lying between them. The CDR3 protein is CASSHGQRNTEAFF. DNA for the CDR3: TGTGCCAGCAGCCACGGACAGAGGAACACTGAAGCTTTCTTT.

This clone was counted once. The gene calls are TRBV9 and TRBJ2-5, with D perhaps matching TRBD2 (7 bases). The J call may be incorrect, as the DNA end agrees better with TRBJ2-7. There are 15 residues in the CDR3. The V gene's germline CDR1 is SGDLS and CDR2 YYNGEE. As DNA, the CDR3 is TGTGCCAGCAGCGAGGGGGGGCAGCCACCCTACGAGCAGTACTTC. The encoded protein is CASSEGGQPPYEQYF.